The text below deals with one TCR beta chain. Antigen unknown. The sample originates from a study of cytomegalovirus exposure and HLA in healthy donors. Between the trimmed V and J ends, which lost 0 bases and 2 bases, there was a span of 12 bases. CDR1 is SGHKS, CDR2 YYEKEE, per germline (reference sequence). This CDR3 is 15 amino acids long. Study results and limitations: TRBV6-2, TRBV6-3 and other indistinguishable V segments were excluded.

The PCR was carried out with 60 Vbeta primers and 13 Jbeta primers. This table comes from immunoSEQ multiplex PCR, and its TCRdb copy is limited to in-frame clones, with some not included. The sample shows 120,000 to 150,000 clones, about 79% of them seen only once. Sequencing was done on a sample of PBMCs. The receptor's source is a male donor in good health and CMV-seronegative. The chain joins TRBV5-5 to TRBJ2-7; the D gene is possibly TRBD1 (5 bases). This chain's CDR3 is CASSLGRAPTYEQYF. CDR3 coding DNA: TGTGCCAGCAGCTTGGGCAGGGCCCCTACCTACGAGCAGTACTTC.